The 17 T cell receptor beta chains presented below share a single source sample, sequenced in a study of PD-L1 blockade in urothelial cancer. Repertoires were generated with immunoSEQ multiplex PCR, while TCRdb's copy carries only in-frame clones and drops some. The sample records 70,000 to 90,000 clones, about 80% being singletons. The specimen was PBMCs, collected around atezolizumab (anti-PD-L1) treatment. The receptors were gathered from a man aged 65 to 79 with urothelial cancer.

This clone has just one count. The rearrangement joins TRBV15 to TRBJ1-2, with 9 bases that match TRBD1. The CDR3 has 16 residues. V dropped 1 base and J dropped 8; count of bases not matched to a gene: 11. Per germline, CDR1 LNHNV and CDR2 YYDKDF (reference sequence). Here the CDR3 reads CATSRGSGQGLYGYTF. The DNA of the CDR3 is TGTGCCACCAGCAGAGGGTCGGGACAGGGTCTGTACGGCTACACCTTC.

CDR3 sequence (DNA): TGTGCCAGCAGCTTGTTTCGAGCAGGGATTGTCTACGAGCAGTACTTC. It yields the protein CASSLFRAGIVYEQYF. The chain is built from TRBV5-6 and TRBJ2-7; possibly TRBD1 for D (5 bases). Per germline, CDR1 SGHDT and CDR2 YYEEEE. The CDR3 runs to 16 residues. V lost 1 base and J 3 bases, leaving 17 bases between the germline ends.

J is TRBJ2-7 and V is TRBV20-1, with D tentatively TRBD1 (5 bases). CDR1 is DFQATT and CDR2 is SNEGSKA in the germline V gene (reference sequence). Trimming removed 7 bases at V and 6 bases at J, with 13 bases between. CDR3 size: 11 residues. DNA for the CDR3: TGCAGTGTCTTACAGGTCCCCGAGCAGTACTTC. It translates to CSVLQVPEQYF.

This clone was seen a handful of times. The V and J genes are TRBV4-1 and TRBJ2-2, with D tentatively TRBD1 (6 bases). This CDR3 has 16 residues. Germline V gene lookup returns CDR1 MGHRA and CDR2 YSYEKL. Trimming stripped 3 bases from V and 4 bases from J, with 15 bases between. CDR3 sequence: CASSQVDRLPTGELFF. CDR3 nucleotides: TGCGCCAGCAGCCAGGTCGACAGGCTACCCACCGGGGAGCTGTTTTTT.

V and J are TRBV2 and TRBJ1-1; a weak D match, TRBD1 (5 bases). Germline V gene data show CDR1 as SNHLY and CDR2 as FYNNEI. V was trimmed by 8 bases and J by 1 base, leaving 8 bases between them. The CDR3 sequence is 12 residues long. The CDR3 spells CASGTRNTEAFF. DNA for the CDR3: TGTGCCAGCGGGACTAGGAACACTGAAGCTTTCTTT. Complete variable domain (other parts from reference TRBV2 and TRBJ1-1): EPEVTQTPSHQVTQMGQEVILRCVPISNHLYFYWYRQILGQKVEFLVSFYNNEISEKSEIFDDQFSVERPDGSNFTLKIRSTKLEDSAMYFCASGTRNTEAFFGQGTRLTVV.

The chain joins TRBV28 to TRBJ2-2; weak D call: TRBD2 (5 bases). Germline lookup yields CDR1 MDHEN and CDR2 SYDVKM. The CDR3 sequence is 12 residues long. Trimming left V 7 bases short and J 6 bases short, with 9 bases between. The CDR3 region is CASTGLAGELFF. The CDR3 region has the DNA TGTGCCAGCACGGGGTTAGCCGGGGAGCTGTTTTTT. Full variable domain (remainder filled in from reference TRBV28 and TRBJ2-2): DVKVTQSSRYLVKRTGEKVFLECVQDMDHENMFWYRQDPGLGLRLIYFSYDVKMKEKGDIPEGYSVSREKKERFSLILESASTNQTSMYLCASTGLAGELFFGEGSRLTVL.

This clone has a single count. The J gene is TRBJ2-2, the V gene TRBV7-9; 9 bases map to TRBD2. Germline V gene data show CDR1 as SEHNR and CDR2 as FQNEAQ (reference sequence). The CDR3 is 16 residues long. With V trimmed by 4 bases and J by 0 bases, 3 bases remained unmatched. This CDR3 is CASSSGGRANTGELFF. For the CDR3, the DNA is TGTGCCAGCAGCTCAGGCGGGAGGGCGAACACCGGGGAGCTGTTTTTT.

The chain recombines TRBV19 with TRBJ2-7; 9 bases are shared with TRBD2. The CDR3 totals 16 residues. Germline values: CDR1 LNHDA, CDR2 SQIVND (reference sequence). V lost 5 bases and J lost 0; bases outside the gene matches: 8. The DNA for the CDR3 is TGTGCCAGTAGTTCCCGCTATAGCGGGAGCTCCTACGAGCAGTACTTC. This gives the protein CASSSRYSGSSYEQYF.

V usage is TRBV7-9 and J usage is TRBJ2-3; no clear D gene. The CDR3 is 17 residues long. Trimming removed 5 bases at V and 2 bases at J, with 20 bases between. Germline V gene lookup returns CDR1 SEHNR and CDR2 FQNEAQ (reference sequence). CDR3 amino acids: CASSASLLSTTTDTQYF. CDR3 coding DNA: TGTGCCAGCAGCGCCTCCTTACTGTCTACCACCACAGATACGCAGTATTTT.

V and J are TRBV4-2 and TRBJ2-7; D is possibly TRBD1 (5 bases). Germline V gives CDR1 LGHNA, CDR2 YNFKEQ. This CDR3 spans 14 amino acids. V lost 1 base to trimming and J lost 4 bases, with 11 bases between them. Here the CDR3 reads CASSQGGAGYEQYF. The CDR3 DNA reads as TGTGCCAGCAGCCAAGGGGGCGCCGGTTACGAGCAGTACTTC.

The J gene is TRBJ2-7, the V gene TRBV6-1, with a possible D match to TRBD2 (5 bases). CDR1 and CDR2 (germline): MNHNS, SASEGT. Between the trimmed V and J ends, which lost 0 bases and 7 bases, there was a span of 16 bases. The CDR3 is 15 amino acids. The CDR3 DNA sequence: TGTGCCAGCAGTGAAGCTGACGGCCCGGGCGGGGAGCAGTACTTC. This codes for CASSEADGPGGEQYF.

This sequence joins TRBV7-9 and TRBJ2-7, with TRBD2 matching 7 bases. CDR3 length: 16 amino acids. The germline V gene encodes CDR1 SEHNR and CDR2 FQNEAQ (reference sequence). Losses at the gene ends were 0 bases for V and 5 bases for J; bases not matched to a gene: 10. CDR3: CASSLAGAGEKHEQYF. For the CDR3, the DNA is TGTGCCAGCAGCTTAGCAGGGGCGGGAGAGAAGCACGAGCAGTACTTC.

The chain employs TRBV9 and TRBJ1-2; 7 bases fit TRBD1. Germline V gene lookup returns CDR1 SGDLS and CDR2 YYNGEE. V was pared by 4 bases and J by 4 bases, with 4 bases of the junction left unmatched. CDR3 length: 13 residues. The CDR3 region is CASSPGQVYGYTF. CDR3 nucleotide sequence: TGTGCCAGCAGCCCCGGACAGGTCTATGGCTACACCTTC.

The rearrangement joins TRBV30 to TRBJ1-1; 8 nucleotides align to TRBD1. Germline V gene data show CDR1 as GTSNPN and CDR2 as SVGIG (reference sequence). V shed 6 bases, J shed 0 bases, and the junction held 9 bases outside the gene matches. The length of the CDR3 is 15 residues. CDR3 DNA: TGTGCCTGTACCGACAGGGGATCTGTGAACACTGAAGCTTTCTTT. It encodes CACTDRGSVNTEAFF.

The V call is TRBV19, the J call TRBJ2-2; D gene ambiguous. The germline V gene has CDR1 LNHDA and CDR2 SQIVND (reference sequence). V lost 1 base and J lost 1, with 4 bases in between. This CDR3 spans 14 amino acids. The chain's CDR3 is CASSIVRNTGELFF. In DNA, the CDR3 is TGTGCCAGTAGTATAGTGAGGAACACCGGGGAGCTGTTTTTT.

The chain carries TRBV4-1 and TRBJ2-7; 9 nucleotides align to TRBD1. The CDR3 contains 16 residues. V lost 3 bases and J lost 0; bases outside the gene matches: 6. The germline gives CDR1 MGHRA, CDR2 YSYEKL. CDR3 residues: CASSQGGTGSSYEQYF. CDR3 in DNA: TGCGCCAGCAGCCAGGGTGGGACAGGGAGCTCCTACGAGCAGTACTTC.

CDR3 in amino acids: CASSVGQGTDTQYF. Written as DNA, the CDR3 is TGTGCCAGCTCAGTCGGACAGGGGACGGATACGCAGTATTTT. The chain is built from TRBV18 and TRBJ2-3, with TRBD1 matching 9 bases. CDR1 is KGHSH, CDR2 LQKENI, per germline. CDR3 size: 14 residues. The J segment lost 6 bases and the V segment lost 5 bases, leaving 6 bases of the junction unmatched.